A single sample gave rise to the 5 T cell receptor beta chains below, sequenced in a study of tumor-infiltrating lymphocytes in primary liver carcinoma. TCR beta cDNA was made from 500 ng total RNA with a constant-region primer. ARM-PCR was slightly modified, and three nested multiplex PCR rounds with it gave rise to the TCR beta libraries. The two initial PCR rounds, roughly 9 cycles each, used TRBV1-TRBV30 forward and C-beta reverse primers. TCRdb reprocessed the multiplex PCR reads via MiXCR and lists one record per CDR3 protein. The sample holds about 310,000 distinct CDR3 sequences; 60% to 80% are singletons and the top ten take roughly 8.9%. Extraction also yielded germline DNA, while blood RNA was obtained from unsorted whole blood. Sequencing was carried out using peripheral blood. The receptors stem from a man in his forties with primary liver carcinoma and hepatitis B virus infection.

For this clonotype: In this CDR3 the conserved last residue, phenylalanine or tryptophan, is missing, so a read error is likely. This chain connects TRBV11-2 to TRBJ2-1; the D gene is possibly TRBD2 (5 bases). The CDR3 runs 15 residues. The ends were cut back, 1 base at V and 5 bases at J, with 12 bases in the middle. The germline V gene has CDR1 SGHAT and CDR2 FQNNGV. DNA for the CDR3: TGTGCCAGCAGCTTAGTAGTGGGAGTGAACAATGAGCAGTTCATC. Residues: CASSLVVGVNNEQFI.

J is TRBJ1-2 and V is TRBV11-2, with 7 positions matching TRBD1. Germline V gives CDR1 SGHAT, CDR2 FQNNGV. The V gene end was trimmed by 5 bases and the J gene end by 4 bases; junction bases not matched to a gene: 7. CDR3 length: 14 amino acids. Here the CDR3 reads CASSGRDRAYGYTF. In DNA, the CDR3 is TGTGCCAGCAGCGGCCGGGACAGAGCCTATGGCTACACCTTC.

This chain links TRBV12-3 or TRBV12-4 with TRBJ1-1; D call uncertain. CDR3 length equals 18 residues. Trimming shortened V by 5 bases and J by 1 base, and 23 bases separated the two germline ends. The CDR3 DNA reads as TGTGCCAGCAGTAACTCCGGCCTAGCCGGGCAGACGAACACTGAAGCTTTCTTT. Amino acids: CASSNSGLAGQTNTEAFF.

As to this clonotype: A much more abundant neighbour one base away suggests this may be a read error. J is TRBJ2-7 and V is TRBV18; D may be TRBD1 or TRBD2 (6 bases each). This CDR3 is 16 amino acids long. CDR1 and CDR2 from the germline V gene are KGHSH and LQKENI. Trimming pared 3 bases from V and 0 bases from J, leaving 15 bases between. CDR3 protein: CASSPTGGGNSYEQYF. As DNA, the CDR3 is TGTGCCAGCTCACCCACCGGGGGCGGGAACTCCTACGAGCAGTACTTC. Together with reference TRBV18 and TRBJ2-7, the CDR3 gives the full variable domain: NAGVMQNPRHLVRRRGQEARLRCSPMKGHSHVYWYRQLPEEGLKFMVYLQKENIIDESGMPKERFSAEFPKEGPSILRIQQVVRGDSAAYFCASSPTGGGNSYEQYFGPGTRLTVT.

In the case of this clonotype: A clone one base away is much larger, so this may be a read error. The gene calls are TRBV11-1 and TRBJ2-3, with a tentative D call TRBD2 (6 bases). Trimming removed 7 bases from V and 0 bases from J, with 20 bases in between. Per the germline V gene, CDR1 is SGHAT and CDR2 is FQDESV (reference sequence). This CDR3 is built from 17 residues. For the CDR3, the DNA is TGTGCCAGCAACTTCTCCTGGGGTAGCGGAAGCACAGATACGCAGTATTTT. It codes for CASNFSWGSGSTDTQYF.